The 22 T cell receptor beta chains reported below all come from one sample, sequenced in a study of T cell changes during pregnancy in multiple sclerosis. Libraries were prepared by immunoSEQ multiplex PCR; TCRdb keeps only in-frame clonotypes and omits some of them. The table includes tens of thousands of clones, 90% to 95% detected once. The sample here was peripheral blood, taken after pregnancy. The receptors were gathered from a female donor in good health, enrolled as a control in a pregnancy study.

CDR3 nucleotide sequence: TGCGCCAGCAGCCCTGGACAGAGGAGCTCTGGAAACACCATATATTTT. Its protein product is CASSPGQRSSGNTIYF. The chain employs TRBV5-1 and TRBJ1-3, with a weak D call TRBD1 (6 bases). From germline, CDR1 is SGHRS and CDR2 YFSETQ. The CDR3 spans 16 residues. Trimming took 4 bases from V and 0 from J, leaving 14 bases between them. Complete variable domain (other parts from reference TRBV5-1 and TRBJ1-3): KAGVTQTPRYLIKTRGQQVTLSCSPISGHRSVSWYQQTPGQGLQFLFEYFSETQRNKGNFPGRFSGRQFSNSRSEMNVSTLELGDSALYLCASSPGQRSSGNTIYFGEGSWLTVV.

This chain joins TRBV6-5 and TRBJ2-7; no definite D call. This CDR3 has 14 residues. Germline assignment: CDR1 MNHEY and CDR2 SVGAGI. V shed 6 bases and J shed 0 bases, with 12 bases lying between them. Here the CDR3 reads CASSPDYFSYEQYF. The CDR3 DNA follows: TGTGCCAGCAGCCCCGATTACTTCTCCTACGAGCAGTACTTC.

The chain has TRBV11-2 and TRBJ2-5; a possible D gene is TRBD1 (6 bases). V was cut by 1 base and J by 1 base, with 10 bases left in between. Germline V gene lookup returns CDR1 SGHAT and CDR2 FQNNGV. CDR3 length equals 15 residues. As DNA, the CDR3 is TGTGCCAGCAGCTTAGGGGACAAGCCCCAAGAGACCCAGTACTTC. It is translated as CASSLGDKPQETQYF.

The sample holds one count of this clone. Other DNA sequences of this sample code for an identical CDR3. The rearrangement uses TRBV28 and TRBJ2-7, with a possible D match to TRBD1 (7 bases). V was cut by 2 bases and J by 1 base, with 9 bases left in between. This CDR3 spans 14 amino acids. The V gene's germline CDR1 is MDHEN and CDR2 SYDVKM. The CDR3 sequence is CASSLQGGSYEQYF. CDR3 bases: TGTGCCAGCAGTTTACAGGGGGGATCCTACGAGCAGTACTTC. The full variable domain, with the rest looked up from reference TRBV28 and TRBJ2-7, is DVKVTQSSRYLVKRTGEKVFLECVQDMDHENMFWYRQDPGLGLRLIYFSYDVKMKEKGDIPEGYSVSREKKERFSLILESASTNQTSMYLCASSLQGGSYEQYFGPGTRLTVT.

This chain links TRBV11-1 with TRBJ2-3, with 9 bases matching TRBD2. The CDR3 is 15 residues long. Trimming cost V 0 bases and J 2 bases; bases outside gene matches: 0. Germline CDR1 reads SGHAT; CDR2 reads FQDESV (reference sequence). CDR3 in amino acids: CASSLAGLATDTQYF. The CDR3 DNA follows: TGTGCCAGCAGCTTAGCGGGACTAGCCACAGATACGCAGTATTTT.

This clone was observed a handful of times. The rearrangement joins TRBV7-9 to TRBJ1-3; D gene uncertain. V was trimmed by 8 bases and J by 2 bases, leaving 13 bases between them. This CDR3 contains 14 residues. Germline V gene data show CDR1 as SEHNR and CDR2 as FQNEAQ (reference sequence). For the CDR3, the DNA is TGTGCCAGCTGCTCATCCGGAGCTGGAAACACCATATATTTT. Translated: CASCSSGAGNTIYF. Full variable domain (missing parts from reference TRBV7-9 and TRBJ1-3): DTGVSQNPRHKITKRGQNVTFRCDPISEHNRLYWYRQTLGQGPEFLTYFQNEAQLEKSRLLSDRFSAERPKGSFSTLEIQRTEQGDSAMYLCASCSSGAGNTIYFGEGSWLTVV.

The chain links TRBV4-1 to TRBJ2-7; 8 bases line up with TRBD2. The V gene end was trimmed by 4 bases and the J gene end by 2 bases; junction bases not matched to a gene: 4. The CDR3 spans 14 residues. CDR1 and CDR2 from the germline V gene are MGHRA and YSYEKL. The CDR3 sequence is CASSLTSGTYEQYF. CDR3 DNA sequence: TGCGCCAGCAGCCTAACTAGCGGTACCTACGAGCAGTACTTC.

In DNA form, the CDR3 reads TGCGCCAGCAGCCAAGAGGCAGCGGGGGATAAGCTGTTTTTT. The encoded protein is CASSQEAAGDKLFF. V gene TRBV4-1 combines with J gene TRBJ2-2, with 8 bases aligning to TRBD2. V trimming: 0 bases; J trimming: 12 bases; junction bases outside the gene matches: 6. CDR1 and CDR2 from the germline V gene are MGHRA and YSYEKL. This CDR3 has 14 residues.

V gene TRBV5-1 combines with J gene TRBJ2-2, with unresolved D. Trimming cost V 0 bases and J 2 bases, with 8 bases left between them. The germline CDR1 and CDR2 sequences are SGHRS and YFSETQ. There are 15 residues in the CDR3. For the CDR3, the DNA is TGCGCCAGCAGCTTGGACAGATACAACACCGGGGAGCTGTTTTTT. This gives the protein CASSLDRYNTGELFF.

This sequence joins TRBV5-6 and TRBJ2-1; D is perhaps TRBD2 (5 bases). The CDR3 extends over 12 amino acids. Germline CDR1 and CDR2: SGHDT and YYEEEE. Between the trimmed V and J ends, which lost 4 bases and 9 bases, there was a span of 11 bases. In nucleotides, the CDR3 is TGTGCCAGCAGCCCGAGGACTCCTGAGCAGTTCTTC. This codes for CASSPRTPEQFF.

The V and J genes are TRBV29-1 and TRBJ2-7; no definite D call. The V end was cut by 4 bases, the J end by 4 bases, with 8 bases between. Germline CDR1 is SQVTM and CDR2 is ANQGSEA. This CDR3 has 11 residues. CDR3 nucleotide sequence: TGCAGCGTTGTTCAGAATTACGAGCAGTACTTC. Amino acid sequence: CSVVQNYEQYF.

The chain has TRBV6-6 and TRBJ1-2, with D possibly TRBD1 on 5 matching bases. Trimming cost V 0 bases and J 8 bases, with 7 bases left between them. In germline, CDR1 is MNHNY, CDR2 SVGAGI (reference sequence). This CDR3 is 12 amino acids long. The CDR3 protein is CASSYSTGGYTF. Written as DNA, the CDR3 is TGTGCCAGCAGTTACTCAACAGGAGGCTACACCTTC.

The chain uses TRBV27 and TRBJ1-4; 8 positions match TRBD1. J was trimmed by 4 bases and V by 3 bases; bases with no gene match: 7. This CDR3 comprises 16 residues. The V gene's germline CDR1 is MNHEY and CDR2 SMNVEV (reference sequence). The DNA for the CDR3 is TGTGCCAGCAGTTTCACCGGGACAGGTTTTAATGAAAAACTGTTTTTT. Its translation: CASSFTGTGFNEKLFF.

V usage is TRBV2 and J usage is TRBJ2-1; D gene unclear. V was clipped by 4 bases and J by 1 base, with 8 bases between them. The CDR3 has 14 amino acids. The germline gives CDR1 SNHLY, CDR2 FYNNEI. The CDR3 here is CASSGPQSYNEQFF. DNA for the CDR3: TGTGCCAGCAGTGGGCCGCAGTCCTACAATGAGCAGTTCTTC.

This clone was seen just once. The gene calls are TRBV30 and TRBJ2-2, with 8 bases aligning to TRBD1. The CDR3 loop spans 15 amino acids. J lost 4 bases, V lost 0 bases, and 4 bases had no gene match. Per the germline V gene, CDR1 is GTSNPN and CDR2 is SVGIG (reference sequence). The CDR3 sequence is CAWSVAGGFTGELFF. CDR3 nucleotide sequence: TGTGCCTGGAGTGTAGCAGGGGGCTTCACCGGGGAGCTGTTTTTT.

CDR3 sequence: CASSLVIGESSGYTF. DNA of the CDR3: TGTGCCAGCAGCTTGGTGATAGGGGAATCATCTGGCTACACCTTC. The chain uses TRBV5-4 and TRBJ1-2, with D maybe TRBD1 (5 bases). CDR1 SGHNT and CDR2 YYREEE come from the germline V gene (reference sequence). V shed 0 bases and J shed 7 bases, with 16 bases lying between them. This CDR3 region has 15 residues.

CDR3: CASRDTDLYEQYF. The CDR3 DNA is TGTGCCAGCAGGGACACTGACCTCTACGAGCAGTACTTC. The chain uses TRBV11-2 and TRBJ2-7; TRBD1 is a possible D gene (5 bases). Germline V gene data show CDR1 as SGHAT and CDR2 as FQNNGV. The CDR3 runs to 13 residues. Trimming pared 6 bases from V and 3 bases from J, leaving 12 bases between.

The rearrangement links TRBV4-2 to TRBJ2-3, with 7 bases aligning to TRBD2. The germline gives CDR1 LGHNA, CDR2 YNFKEQ. CDR3 length equals 16 residues. Trimming took 1 base from V and 3 from J; bases not matched to a gene: 7. The CDR3 spells CASSQGSGGSTDTQYF. The CDR3 DNA reads as TGTGCCAGCAGCCAAGGGTCGGGAGGCTCGACAGATACGCAGTATTTT.

The chain carries TRBV7-2 and TRBJ2-6; 12 nucleotides align to TRBD1. The CDR3 extends over 19 amino acids. V lost 5 bases, J lost 1 base, and 9 bases stayed unmatched. Germline V gene lookup returns CDR1 SGHTA and CDR2 FQGNSA. CDR3 residues: CASSAAGTGGASGANVLTF. CDR3 sequence (DNA): TGTGCCAGCAGCGCCGCCGGGACAGGGGGCGCTTCTGGGGCCAACGTCCTGACTTTC. Variable domain in full (rest from reference TRBV7-2 and TRBJ2-6): GAGVSQSPSNKVTEKGKDVELRCDPISGHTALYWYRQSLGQGLEFLIYFQGNSAPDKSGLPSDRFSAERTGGSVSTLTIQRTQQEDSAVYLCASSAAGTGGASGANVLTFGAGSRLTVL.

The count of this clone is one. The rearrangement joins TRBV14 to TRBJ2-1; a weak D match, TRBD2 (5 bases). The CDR3 totals 19 residues. V was cut by 3 bases and J by 0 bases, with 21 bases left in between. From germline, CDR1 is SGHDN and CDR2 FVKESK. CDR3 residues: CASSHQTGISVSSYNEQFF. CDR3 DNA: TGTGCCAGCAGCCACCAGACGGGAATTAGTGTTAGCTCCTACAATGAGCAGTTCTTC.

The CDR3 DNA is TGTGCCAGCAGTGTAGCGGGGAACCTTCGCACAGATACGCAGTATTTT. Its translation is CASSVAGNLRTDTQYF. The rearrangement links TRBV27 to TRBJ2-3; 8 bases fit TRBD2. Trimming at V came to 5 bases and at J to 1 base, leaving 8 bases not matched to a gene. This CDR3 contains 16 residues. CDR1 is MNHEY, CDR2 SMNVEV, per germline (reference sequence).

This clone was seen just once. The chain joins TRBV11-3 to TRBJ2-6; D unclear. Deletions cut 0 bases from V and 4 bases from J, with 10 bases between. The germline V gene encodes CDR1 SGHNT and CDR2 YENEEA. This CDR3 spans 16 amino acids. The CDR3 spells CASSLDSGSGANVLTF. The DNA of the CDR3 is TGTGCCAGCAGCTTAGATTCAGGTTCCGGGGCCAACGTCCTGACTTTC.